This entry is about one TCR beta chain. Its antigen is as yet unknown. The sample is drawn from a study of STAT5B mutations in CD4+ large granular lymphocyte leukemia. Study conclusions and caveats: Patient CD4-sorted repertoires stayed more clonal than healthy ones after leukemic-clone removal.

Only in-frame clones appear in the TCRdb table, and some are missing; sequencing was by immunoSEQ multiplex PCR. Here the sample spans around 35,000 clones, 87% being singletons. The CDR3 is 19 amino acids. V was shortened by 5 bases and J by 6 bases, with 32 bases between the two germline ends. Germline CDR1 SGHAT, CDR2 FQNNGV. This sequence was found in a human donor in good health. Sequencing was performed on CD4+ T cells from blood buffy coats. V gene TRBV11-2 combines with J gene TRBJ2-7; D call uncertain. CDR3 DNA sequence: TGTGCCAGCAGCCCCCAGCCCCGCTCCGATAGACAACTACGGGCCGAGCAGTACTTC. Translated, it gives CASSPQPRSDRQLRAEQYF.